The entry below gives a single T cell receptor beta chain sequence along with its context. Its antigen is unknown. Unique molecular identifiers had been added to the TCR beta cDNA libraries. A population of about 0.95 to 10 million T cells gave rise to around 530,000 cDNA molecules. MiXCR was run by TCRdb on the PCR reads, yielding one entry per CDR3 protein. The repertoire holds roughly 620,000 distinct CDR3 sequences, with 44% as singletons. The sample belongs to a study of post-analysis software for immune sequencing data. Study overall: The cohort encompassed relapsing-remitting, secondary progressive and progressive-relapsing multiple sclerosis disease courses.

Trimming left V 5 bases short and J 7 bases short, with 14 bases between. The CDR3 contains 13 residues. Regarding the study as a whole: Controls showed significantly higher normalized Chao1 diversity than did multiple sclerosis patients. Those samples that were prepared in the same batch co-clustered strongly by F measure. Controls showed lower frequencies than patients for five TRBV segments, and TRBV5-6, TRBV5-1 and TRBV20-1 were among these.

This chain joins TRBV12-3 or TRBV12-4 and TRBJ1-2, with D tentatively TRBD1 (5 bases). This clonotype was sampled from a girl aged 10 to 17 with multiple sclerosis. Sequencing used blood. The CDR3 spells CASSRGGTSGYTF. The CDR3 region has the DNA TGTGCCAGCAGTCGAGGAGGGACGAGTGGCTACACCTTC.